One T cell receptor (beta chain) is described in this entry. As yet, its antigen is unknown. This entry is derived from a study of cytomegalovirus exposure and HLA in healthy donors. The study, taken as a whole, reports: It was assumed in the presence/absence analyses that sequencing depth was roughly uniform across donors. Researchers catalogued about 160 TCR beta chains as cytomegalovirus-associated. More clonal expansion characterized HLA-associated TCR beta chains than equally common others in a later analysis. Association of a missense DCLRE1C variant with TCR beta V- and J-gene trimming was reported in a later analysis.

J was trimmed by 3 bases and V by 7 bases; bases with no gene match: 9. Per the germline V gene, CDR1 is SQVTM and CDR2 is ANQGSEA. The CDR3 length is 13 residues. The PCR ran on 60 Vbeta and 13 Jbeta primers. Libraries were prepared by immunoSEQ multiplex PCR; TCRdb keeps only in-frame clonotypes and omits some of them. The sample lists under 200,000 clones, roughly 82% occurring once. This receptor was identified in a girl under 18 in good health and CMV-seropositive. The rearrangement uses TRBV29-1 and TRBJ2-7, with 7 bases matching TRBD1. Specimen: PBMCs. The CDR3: CSARQGPDYEQYF. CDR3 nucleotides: TGCAGCGCGAGACAGGGCCCTGACTACGAGCAGTACTTC.